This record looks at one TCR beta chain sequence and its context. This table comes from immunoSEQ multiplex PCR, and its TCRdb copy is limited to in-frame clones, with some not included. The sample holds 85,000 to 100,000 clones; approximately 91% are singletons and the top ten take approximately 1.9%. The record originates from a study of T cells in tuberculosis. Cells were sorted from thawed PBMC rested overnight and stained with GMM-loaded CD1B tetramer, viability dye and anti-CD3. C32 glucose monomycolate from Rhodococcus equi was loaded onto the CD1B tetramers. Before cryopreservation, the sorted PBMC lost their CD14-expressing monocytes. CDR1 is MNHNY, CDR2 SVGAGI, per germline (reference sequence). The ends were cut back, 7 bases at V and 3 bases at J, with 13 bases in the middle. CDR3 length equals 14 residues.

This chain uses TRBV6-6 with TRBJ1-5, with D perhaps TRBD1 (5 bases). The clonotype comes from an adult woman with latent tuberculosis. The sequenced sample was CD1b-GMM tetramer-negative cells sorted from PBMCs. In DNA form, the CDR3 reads TGTGCCAGCACCCCCGGGGGGTCCAATCAGCCCCAGCATTTT. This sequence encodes CASTPGGSNQPQHF.